These T cell receptor beta chains were read from a single sample in a study of blood T cell repertoires in COVID-19. The protocol was immunoSEQ multiplex PCR, while the TCRdb copy is restricted to in-frame clones and leaves out a portion. The repertoire holds hundreds of thousands of clones, with around 87% as singletons. Material: peripheral blood. The receptors shown here come from a woman aged 60 to 75 with COVID-19, enrolled during active disease. Both conserved end residues are part of each CDR3. A D gene is named only where the DNA matches it firmly. The size of a clone is reported for some rows only, either as once, few or many, or as a class for expanded clones.

V gene,D gene,J gene,clone size,CDR3 protein,CDR3 DNA
TRBV27,NA,TRBJ2-5,NA,CASSLSASRRETQYF,TGTGCCAGCAGTTTATCGGCCTCCCGGCGGGAGACCCAGTACTTC
TRBV19,NA,TRBJ1-2,NA,CASRLTNHYGYTF,TGTGCCAGTAGGTTGACAAACCACTATGGCTACACCTTC
TRBV28,NA,TRBJ2-6,NA,CASSSQGSGANVLTF,TGTGCCAGCAGTTCACAGGGCTCTGGGGCCAACGTCCTGACTTTC
TRBV7-8,NA,TRBJ1-6,NA,CASSLVGQNSPLHF,TGTGCCAGCAGCTTAGTTGGTCAGAATTCACCCCTCCACTTT
TRBV7-3,NA,TRBJ2-3,NA,CASSPNVGASTDTQYF,TGTGCCAGCAGCCCCAACGTGGGGGCCAGCACAGATACGCAGTATTTT
TRBV10-2,NA,TRBJ2-1,NA,CASRLGLVTYNEQFF,TGCGCCAGCAGGCTAGGACTCGTTACCTACAATGAGCAGTTCTTC
TRBV5-1,TRBD2,TRBJ2-3,once,CASSRAGGTSDTQYF,TGCGCCAGCAGCCGGGCGGGGGGAACTTCAGATACGCAGTATTTT
TRBV29-1,NA,TRBJ1-5,few,CSVEAGANQPQHF,TGCAGCGTTGAGGCAGGGGCGAATCAGCCCCAGCATTTT
TRBV6-5,TRBD1,TRBJ1-1,NA,CASSLGQLNTEAFF,TGTGCCAGCAGTTTGGGACAGCTGAACACTGAAGCTTTCTTT
TRBV2,NA,TRBJ2-1,NA,CASGTAGSSYNEQFF,TGTGCCAGTGGCACCGCAGGTTCTTCCTACAATGAGCAGTTCTTC
TRBV5-1,TRBD2,TRBJ2-3,NA,CASSASGDSTDTQYF,TGCGCCAGCAGCGCCAGCGGGGATAGTACAGATACGCAGTATTTT
TRBV5-5,NA,TRBJ2-1,NA,CASSFRELSNEQFF,TGTGCCAGCAGCTTCCGGGAACTCTCCAATGAGCAGTTCTTC
TRBV5-1,NA,TRBJ2-7,NA,CASSLGGLPYEQYF,TGCGCCAGCAGCTTGGGGGGACTCCCCTACGAGCAGTACTTC
TRBV5-8,NA,TRBJ2-5,few,CASSLVGAPQETQYF,TGTGCCAGCAGCTTGGTGGGGGCCCCACAAGAGACCCAGTACTTC
TRBV5-1,NA,TRBJ1-1,few,CASSSTGVNTEAFF,TGCGCCAGCAGCTCCACGGGGGTGAACACTGAAGCTTTCTTT
TRBV7-2,NA,TRBJ1-6,NA,CASSSGGPPNSPLHF,TGTGCCAGCAGCTCGGGGGGACCGCCTAATTCACCCCTCCACTTT
TRBV5-1,NA,TRBJ1-2,few,CASSLEEGNYGYTF,TGCGCCAGCAGCTTGGAGGAGGGGAACTATGGCTACACCTTC
TRBV5-1,NA,TRBJ2-5,NA,CASSGGILQETQYF,TGCGCCAGCAGCGGCGGGATTCTCCAAGAGACCCAGTACTTC
TRBV5-1,NA,TRBJ1-2,NA,CASSPEVQGYGYTF,TGCGCCAGCAGCCCGGAGGTACAGGGCTATGGCTACACCTTC
TRBV13,NA,TRBJ1-4,NA,CASSPGTNEKLFF,TGTGCCAGCAGCCCCGGTACGAATGAAAAACTGTTTTTT
TRBV18,NA,TRBJ1-4,NA,CASSPRDGPGNEKLFF,TGTGCCAGCTCACCCCGTGACGGTCCGGGAAATGAAAAACTGTTTTTT
TRBV5-5,TRBD1,TRBJ1-5,NA,CASSSTGDWRPQHF,TGTGCCAGCAGCTCCACAGGGGATTGGAGGCCCCAGCATTTT
TRBV19,NA,TRBJ1-1,NA,CASSRAAPVNTEAFF,TGTGCCAGTAGTAGAGCCGCCCCGGTGAACACTGAAGCTTTCTTT
TRBV11-2,NA,TRBJ2-7,NA,CASRGKGDNEQYF,TGTGCCAGCAGGGGGAAGGGGGACAACGAGCAGTACTTC
TRBV19,TRBD1,TRBJ1-2,NA,CASSAGTANYGYTF,TGTGCCAGTAGTGCCGGGACAGCTAACTATGGCTACACCTTC
TRBV28,TRBD1,TRBJ1-4,NA,CASSLSGTGEEKLFF,TGTGCCAGCAGTTTATCTGGGACAGGGGAGGAAAAACTGTTTTTT
TRBV11-2,NA,TRBJ1-2,NA,CASSPTLGGGQGYGYTF,TGTGCCAGCAGCCCAACCCTCGGGGGGGGGCAGGGCTATGGCTACACCTTC
TRBV5-5,TRBD1,TRBJ1-2,NA,CASSRMGQGYGYTF,TGTGCCAGCAGCCGGATGGGACAGGGATATGGCTACACCTTC
TRBV6-2/TRBV6-3,NA,TRBJ2-7,NA,CASSATSPPPYEQYF,TGTGCCAGCAGTGCAACTAGCCCTCCTCCCTACGAGCAGTACTTC
TRBV18,NA,TRBJ2-2,NA,CASSSDISNTGELFF,TGTGCCAGCTCATCCGACATTTCGAACACCGGGGAGCTGTTTTTT
TRBV27,NA,TRBJ2-1,NA,CASGYLGESYNEQFF,TGTGCCAGCGGTTACCTTGGAGAGTCCTACAATGAGCAGTTCTTC
TRBV6-6,NA,TRBJ1-1,few,CASRSLMNTEAFF,TGTGCCAGCAGGTCCCTTATGAACACTGAAGCTTTCTTT
TRBV15,TRBD1,TRBJ2-7,NA,CATSRQGGTGSTYEQYF,TGTGCCACCAGCAGACAAGGCGGGACAGGGAGCACCTACGAGCAGTACTTC
TRBV7-8,TRBD1,TRBJ2-7,NA,CASSVGTGWNEQYF,TGTGCCAGCAGCGTAGGGACAGGGTGGAACGAGCAGTACTTC
TRBV5-1,TRBD2,TRBJ2-2,NA,CASSPRGVANTGELFF,TGCGCCAGCAGCCCACGGGGGGTCGCGAACACCGGGGAGCTGTTTTTT
TRBV9,NA,TRBJ2-1,NA,CASSAPTTESSYNEQFF,TGTGCCAGCAGCGCGCCCACGACAGAGAGCTCCTACAATGAGCAGTTCTTC
TRBV28,NA,TRBJ2-2,NA,CASRPTVTGELFF,TGTGCCAGCAGACCCACAGTTACCGGGGAGCTGTTTTTT
TRBV7-8,TRBD1,TRBJ1-6,NA,CASSRLGQGANSPLHF,TGTGCCAGCAGCCGGCTGGGACAGGGGGCGAATTCACCCCTCCACTTT
TRBV7-2,TRBD1,TRBJ1-2,NA,CASSPGQGLLYGYTF,TGTGCCAGCAGCCCCGGACAGGGGCTCTTGTATGGCTACACCTTC
TRBV5-1,NA,TRBJ2-3,NA,CASSWGPGRYTDTQYF,TGCGCCAGCAGCTGGGGGCCGGGCCGTTACACAGATACGCAGTATTTT